A single sample gave rise to the 2 T cell receptor beta chains below, sequenced in a study of T cell responses to AZD1222 COVID-19 vaccine. Method: immunoSEQ multiplex PCR; TCRdb's copy keeps in-frame clones and lacks some. The sample lists around 210,000 clones; around 94% were seen once. Sequencing was performed on peripheral blood, taken 28 days after the second dose of the MenACWY control vaccine. Receptors were obtained from an adult who received the MenACWY meningococcal vaccine as a control.

The genes are TRBV7-9 and TRBJ1-3, with unresolved D. The CDR3 has 14 residues. V was trimmed by 5 bases and J by 1 base, leaving 9 bases between them. The germline CDR1 and CDR2 sequences are SEHNR and FQNEAQ (reference sequence). The CDR3 spells CASSARDSGNTIYF. CDR3 sequence (DNA): TGTGCCAGCAGCGCCCGTGATTCTGGAAACACCATATATTTT. The full variable domain, its missing parts supplied by reference TRBV7-9 and TRBJ1-3, is DTGVSQNPRHKITKRGQNVTFRCDPISEHNRLYWYRQTLGQGPEFLTYFQNEAQLEKSRLLSDRFSAERPKGSFSTLEIQRTEQGDSAMYLCASSARDSGNTIYFGEGSWLTVV.

This chain links TRBV19 with TRBJ2-7, with 7 positions matching TRBD2. The germline CDR1 and CDR2 sequences are LNHDA and SQIVND (reference sequence). The CDR3 covers 15 residues. Losses at the gene ends were 8 bases for V and 2 bases for J; bases not matched to a gene: 12. The CDR3 sequence is CASQPLGGIPYEQYF. Written as DNA, the CDR3 is TGTGCCAGTCAACCACTGGGAGGGATTCCCTACGAGCAGTACTTC.